A single sample gave rise to the 9 T cell receptor beta chains below, sequenced in a study of CD8+ T cells in alopecia areata. It was cDNA, reverse transcribed from extracted RNA, that served as the sequencing template. Assay used: immunoSEQ multiplex PCR; TCRdb lists only in-frame clones, some missing. The table records under 200,000 clones, 60% of them present only once. Described treatment: oral pan-JAK inhibitor, 5-10 mg twice daily. This sample comprised CD4+ T cells sorted from blood, obtained at week 24, from a patient treated with tofacitinib. All receptors derive from a human donor with alopecia areata.

This clone was seen only once. The chain links TRBV9 to TRBJ1-1; tentative D call: TRBD1 (5 bases). This CDR3 has 13 residues. Germline lookup yields CDR1 SGDLS and CDR2 YYNGEE. V lost 8 bases and J lost 0, with 11 bases in between. For the CDR3, the DNA is TGTGCCAGTAGCAACAGGCTGAACACTGAAGCTTTCTTT. Its translation is CASSNRLNTEAFF.

V and J are TRBV15 and TRBJ2-5; D possibly uses TRBD1 or TRBD2 (5 bases each). V was cut by 2 bases and J by 3 bases, with 16 bases left in between. The CDR3 is 16 residues long. Germline loops: CDR1 LNHNV, CDR2 YYDKDF (reference sequence). This CDR3 reads CATSRRTGRPEETQYF. In nucleotides, the CDR3 is TGTGCCACCAGCAGACGGACGGGACGTCCAGAAGAGACCCAGTACTTC. Complete variable domain (other parts from reference TRBV15 and TRBJ2-5): DAMVIQNPRYQVTQFGKPVTLSCSQTLNHNVMYWYQQKSSQAPKLLFHYYDKDFNNEADTPDNFQSRRPNTSFCFLDIRSPGLGDTAMYLCATSRRTGRPEETQYFGPGTRLLVL.

This clone appeared a few times. At the DNA level, this CDR3 is encoded by other sequences in the same sample as well. The CDR3 reads CSVVGTGREQYF. Here the CDR3 DNA reads TGCAGCGTTGTGGGGACAGGACGCGAGCAGTACTTC. V and J are TRBV29-1 and TRBJ2-7, with 8 bases fitting TRBD1. CDR3 size: 12 residues. In germline, CDR1 is SQVTM, CDR2 ANQGSEA. V shed 4 bases, J shed 6 bases, and the junction held 5 bases outside the gene matches.

The V call is TRBV29-1, the J call TRBJ1-1; 8 bases are shared with TRBD1. The V and J ends lost 2 bases and 10 bases, in that order; junction bases with no gene match: 9. This CDR3 has 13 amino acids. Per germline, CDR1 SQVTM and CDR2 ANQGSEA. The CDR3 loop reads CSVETGQGERAFF. The CDR3 DNA sequence: TGCAGCGTTGAAACCGGACAGGGTGAGCGAGCTTTCTTT.

This rearrangement joins TRBV4-1 to TRBJ2-5; unclear D gene. The ends were cut back, 1 base at V and 0 bases at J, with 9 bases in the middle. Germline CDR1 is MGHRA and CDR2 is YSYEKL. The CDR3 loop spans 15 amino acids. CDR3 sequence: CASSQGRSYQETQYF. CDR3 sequence (DNA): TGCGCCAGCAGCCAAGGGCGCAGCTACCAAGAGACCCAGTACTTC.

This clone was detected only a few times. The rearrangement joins TRBV14 to TRBJ1-1; TRBD1 aligns across 7 bases. Trimming took 4 bases from V and 0 from J; bases not matched to a gene: 11. This CDR3 has 17 residues. Germline-derived CDR1 and CDR2 are SGHDN and FVKESK. CDR3 nucleotide sequence: TGTGCCAGCAGCCGCTGGTCCGGGACAGCCATGAACACTGAAGCTTTCTTT. Translated, it gives CASSRWSGTAMNTEAFF.

This chain joins TRBV5-6 and TRBJ2-7, with 8 bases aligning to TRBD1. The CDR3 spans 15 residues. Germline CDR1 SGHDT, CDR2 YYEEEE. Losses at the gene ends were 4 bases for V and 2 bases for J; bases not matched to a gene: 8. Written as DNA, the CDR3 is TGTGCCAGCAGCAGGACAGGGATGGACGCCTACGAGCAGTACTTC. Translation gives CASSRTGMDAYEQYF.

Comments on this clone: The sample holds other DNA sequences that translate to the same CDR3. The V gene is TRBV4-1, the J gene TRBJ1-2; D uncertain. Germline CDR1 reads MGHRA; CDR2 reads YSYEKL. V was cut by 0 bases and J by 7 bases, with 9 bases left in between. There are 13 residues in the CDR3. The CDR3 protein is CASSQEGGSGYTF. For the CDR3, the DNA is TGCGCCAGCAGCCAAGAAGGAGGGTCTGGCTACACCTTC.

The chain employs TRBV29-1 and TRBJ1-6; no reliable D call. Germline V gene data show CDR1 as SQVTM and CDR2 as ANQGSEA. The CDR3 is made up of 14 amino acids. V lost 7 bases to trimming and J lost 9 bases, with 19 bases between them. CDR3 DNA sequence: TGCAGCGCATCAGAAGGGCAGCGGGGTTCACCCCTCCACTTT. Protein sequence: CSASEGQRGSPLHF.